These 17 T cell receptor beta chains share one sample of origin, sequenced in a study of blood T cell repertoires in COVID-19. This table comes from immunoSEQ multiplex PCR, and its TCRdb copy is limited to in-frame clones, with some not included. The sample holds 150,000 to 200,000 clones, roughly 91% seen once. Sequenced: peripheral blood. These receptors were obtained from a human donor in a cohort sampled during active COVID-19.

This chain uses TRBV11-2 with TRBJ2-1; the match to TRBD2 covers 10 bases. The germline CDR1 and CDR2 sequences are SGHAT and FQNNGV. V trimming: 0 bases; J trimming: 15 bases; junction bases outside the gene matches: 8. This CDR3 has 14 residues. The CDR3 coding sequence is TGTGCCAGCAGCTTAGATCCTAGCGGGAGAAGTCTGTTCTTC. It encodes CASSLDPSGRSLFF.

This chain uses TRBV6-6 with TRBJ2-3; maybe TRBD2 (5 bases). CDR1 and CDR2 from the germline V gene are MNHNY and SVGAGI (reference sequence). The CDR3 covers 14 residues. V was clipped by 5 bases and J by 0 bases, with 9 bases between them. The CDR3 DNA reads TGTGCCAGCAGTAAACGGGGTAGCACAGATACGCAGTATTTT. Translated, it gives CASSKRGSTDTQYF.

This chain joins TRBV11-2 and TRBJ2-5, with D possibly being TRBD2 (5 bases). The J call may not be correct, given that the DNA end is closer to TRBJ2-7. The V gene's germline CDR1 is SGHAT and CDR2 FQNNGV. The CDR3 has 14 residues. The CDR3 reads CASSFEGISYEQYF. The CDR3, as DNA: TGTGCCAGCAGCTTCGAGGGAATAAGCTACGAGCAGTACTTC.

This clone was seen only once. V gene TRBV6-2 or TRBV6-3 combines with J gene TRBJ1-3, with D perhaps TRBD1 (6 bases). The CDR3 length is 15 residues. Germline lookup yields CDR1 MNHEY and CDR2 SVGEGT. The ends were cut back, 6 bases at V and 0 bases at J, with 12 bases in the middle. The CDR3 is CASSSTGSSGNTIYF. As DNA, the CDR3 is TGTGCCAGCAGCTCGACAGGATCCTCTGGAAACACCATATATTTT.

This rearrangement joins TRBV10-3 to TRBJ2-4, with unresolved D. The CDR3 is 12 residues long. In germline, CDR1 is ENHRY, CDR2 SYGVKD. V dropped 3 bases and J dropped 4 bases, with 4 bases sitting between them. Here the CDR3 reads CAISDLKNIQYF. The CDR3 DNA reads as TGTGCCATCAGTGACCTAAAAAACATTCAGTACTTC.

This chain joins TRBV19 and TRBJ2-7, with 9 positions matching TRBD2. This CDR3 contains 14 residues. The V gene end was trimmed by 6 bases and the J gene end by 10 bases; junction bases not matched to a gene: 13. Germline assignment: CDR1 LNHDA and CDR2 SQIVND (reference sequence). The CDR3: CASRAGGAKPDQYF. The DNA of the CDR3 is TGTGCCAGTAGGGCGGGAGGGGCGAAACCGGACCAGTACTTC.

This chain connects TRBV3-1 (or the pseudogene TRBV3-2) to TRBJ1-5; 7 nucleotides align to TRBD1. This CDR3 is 16 amino acids long. Unmatched junction bases numbered 6, after V lost 2 bases and J lost 2 bases. Germline V gene sequence: CDR1 LGHDT, CDR2 YNNKEL (reference sequence). The CDR3 loop reads CASSQRRRGRNQPQHF. Here the CDR3 DNA reads TGTGCCAGCAGCCAAAGGAGAAGGGGGCGCAATCAGCCCCAGCATTTT.

This chain links TRBV7-9 with TRBJ2-6; possible D gene TRBD1, 8 bases. The germline gives CDR1 SEHNR, CDR2 FQNEAQ (reference sequence). The CDR3 has 15 residues. Deletions cut 5 bases from V and 2 bases from J, with 10 bases between. For the CDR3, the DNA is TGTGCCAGCAGCACAGGGGGGGCTGGGGCCAACGTCCTGACTTTC. It codes for CASSTGGAGANVLTF. The variable domain in full, with the rest retrieved from reference TRBV7-9 and TRBJ2-6, is DTGVSQNPRHKITKRGQNVTFRCDPISEHNRLYWYRQTLGQGPEFLTYFQNEAQLEKSRLLSDRFSAERPKGSFSTLEIQRTEQGDSAMYLCASSTGGAGANVLTFGAGSRLTVL.

This clone appeared a single time. V gene TRBV6-2 or TRBV6-3 combines with J gene TRBJ2-1; TRBD2 aligns across 8 bases. CDR1 and CDR2 from the germline V gene are MNHEY and SVGEGT. This CDR3 contains 17 residues. The junction had 10 bases not matched to a gene; V was cut back by 5 bases and J by 1 base. The CDR3 DNA reads as TGTGCCAGCAGTCCCCCCGCTAGCGGGTTTTCCTACAATGAGCAGTTCTTC. Its translation is CASSPPASGFSYNEQFF.

This sequence joins TRBV19 and TRBJ1-5; weak D call: TRBD1 (6 bases). Per the germline V gene, CDR1 is LNHDA and CDR2 is SQIVND (reference sequence). V dropped 6 bases and J dropped 3 bases, with 15 bases sitting between them. CDR3 length equals 15 residues. CDR3 loop: CASRRRGGNNQPQHF. In nucleotides, the CDR3 is TGTGCCAGTAGAAGGAGGGGGGGAAACAATCAGCCCCAGCATTTT.

The V and J genes are TRBV7-9 and TRBJ1-1, with 9 nucleotides matching TRBD1. J gave up 6 bases and V 5 bases, and 7 bases lay outside the gene matches. The CDR3 covers 14 residues. Germline V gives CDR1 SEHNR, CDR2 FQNEAQ (reference sequence). This CDR3 reads CASSSRDRAPEAFF. The CDR3 nucleotides read TGTGCCAGCAGCAGCCGGGACAGGGCGCCTGAAGCTTTCTTT.

J is TRBJ2-7 and V is TRBV2; maybe TRBD1 (6 bases). The length of the CDR3 is 14 residues. Germline CDR1 SNHLY, CDR2 FYNNEI. The V end lost 1 base, the J end lost 2 bases, and 9 bases lay between the germline ends. In DNA, the CDR3 is TGTGCCAGCAGTGAAGAACAGGGTACCTACGAGCAGTACTTC. Protein: CASSEEQGTYEQYF.

The CDR3 region is CASSQQAHYGYTF. The CDR3 DNA follows: TGTGCCAGCAGCCAACAGGCTCACTATGGCTACACCTTC. The chain has TRBV3-1 (or the pseudogene TRBV3-2) and TRBJ1-2; D ambiguous. Trimming shortened V by 2 bases and J by 3 bases, and 7 bases separated the two germline ends. Germline lookup yields CDR1 LGHDT and CDR2 YNNKEL (reference sequence). The CDR3 length is 13 residues.

The chain combines TRBV29-1 with TRBJ2-1; D unresolved. Looked up from germline, CDR1 is SQVTM and CDR2 is ANQGSEA. The CDR3 loop spans 14 amino acids. With 5 bases removed from V and 0 bases from J, the gap between germline ends came to 11 bases. The CDR3 nucleotides are TGCAGCGTTCTGATCGAGAGCTCCTACAATGAGCAGTTCTTC. Translating it yields CSVLIESSYNEQFF.

A word on this clone: The same CDR3 arises from other DNA sequences in this sample as well. V gene TRBV2 combines with J gene TRBJ2-7, with 9 bases lining up with TRBD1. The junction had 2 bases not matched to a gene; V was cut back by 5 bases and J by 3 bases. Germline V gene lookup returns CDR1 SNHLY and CDR2 FYNNEI. The CDR3 consists of 13 residues. CDR3 sequence reads: CASSTGQGYEQYF. The CDR3 nucleotides read TGTGCCAGCAGTACGGGACAGGGCTACGAGCAGTACTTC.

This clone was found once. This chain uses TRBV2 with TRBJ2-1; 13 bases line up with TRBD2. Germline V lookup: CDR1 SNHLY, CDR2 FYNNEI. The CDR3 covers 15 residues. Germline trimming cut 8 bases from V and 4 bases from J; bases unmatched to any gene: 5. CDR3 coding DNA: TGTGCCAGCGGAAGGACTAGCGGGGGTTACAATGAGCAGTTCTTC. Amino acids: CASGRTSGGYNEQFF.

The chain has TRBV3-1 (or the pseudogene TRBV3-2) and TRBJ2-5, with D possibly being TRBD2 (6 bases). V dropped 4 bases and J dropped 5 bases, with 20 bases sitting between them. The CDR3 contains 16 residues. CDR1 LGHDT and CDR2 YNNKEL come from the germline V gene (reference sequence). CDR3 region: CASSPPPALGSETQYF. The CDR3 coding sequence is TGTGCCAGCAGCCCCCCTCCGGCTCTCGGGAGTGAGACCCAGTACTTC.